The table lists the clone carrying this TCR beta chain with a count of one. Trimming removed 3 bases at V and 1 base at J, with 19 bases between. There are 16 residues in the CDR3. Per germline, CDR1 DFQATT and CDR2 SNEGSKA (reference sequence). TCRdb's copy holds only in-frame clones and misses some; the assay was immunoSEQ multiplex PCR. The sample consists of over 200,000 clones, around nine tenths of them appearing once. These data belong to a study of blood T cell repertoires in COVID-19. The sequence was collected from a man in his forties or fifties who had recovered from COVID-19. The material sequenced was peripheral blood. This chain links TRBV20-1 with TRBJ2-7; TRBD2 is a possible D gene (6 bases). The CDR3 loop reads CSASRKFGGYSYEQYF. CDR3 nucleotide sequence: TGCAGTGCTAGTAGGAAGTTCGGGGGTTATTCCTACGAGCAGTACTTC.